These T cell receptor beta chains were read from a single sample in a study of T cells in Graves' hyperthyroidism and ophthalmopathy. TCRdb reanalysed the multiplex PCR reads using MiXCR and keeps one entry per CDR3 protein. Seen here are about 420,000 distinct CDR3 sequences, about 13% observed once, and the top ten hold about 5%. The material sequenced was blood. The receptor set was obtained from a woman aged 18-29 years with Graves' hyperthyroidism. Both conserved end residues are part of each CDR3. A D gene is named only where the DNA matches it firmly. The size entry is marked missing in some rows and otherwise reads once, few, many or a size class.

v_gene,j_gene,abundance,d_gene,CDR3aa,CDR3nt
TRBV5-1,TRBJ2-7,many,TRBD1,CASSETGGDRDEQYF,TGCGCCAGCAGCGAAACAGGGGGCGATCGTGACGAGCAGTACTTC
TRBV30,TRBJ2-7,many,TRBD2,CAWNLAGDYEQYF,TGTGCCTGGAACTTAGCGGGAGACTACGAGCAGTACTTC
TRBV12-3/TRBV12-4,TRBJ2-1,-,TRBD2,CARLAGGLVNEQFF,TGTGCCCGTCTAGCGGGAGGGCTCGTCAATGAGCAGTTCTTC
TRBV30,TRBJ2-7,many,TRBD1,CAWSEDRGQDEQYF,TGTGCCTGGAGTGAGGACAGGGGGCAGGACGAGCAGTACTTC
TRBV6-5,TRBJ2-1,-,TRBD2,CASSTSGGYNEQFF,TGTGCCAGCAGTACTAGCGGGGGGTACAATGAGCAGTTCTTC
TRBV9,TRBJ2-3,-,-,CASSVLARGRADTQYF,TGTGCCAGCAGCGTCCTAGCGAGAGGGCGAGCAGATACGCAGTATTTT
TRBV5-4,TRBJ2-1,-,TRBD2,CASSRAGEGYNEQFF,TGTGCCAGCAGCAGAGCGGGAGAGGGCTACAATGAGCAGTTCTTC
TRBV27,TRBJ2-7,-,-,CASSPFQLNSYEQYF,TGTGCCAGCAGTCCGTTCCAGCTCAACTCCTACGAGCAGTACTTC
TRBV20-1,TRBJ2-3,few,TRBD2,CSARTSGRATDTQYF,TGCAGTGCTAGGACTAGCGGGAGGGCAACAGATACGCAGTATTTT
TRBV13,TRBJ2-7,-,-,CASSLGRFRVSSSYEQYF,TGTGCCAGCAGCTTAGGAAGATTCAGGGTATCGAGCTCCTACGAGCAGTACTTC
TRBV7-2,TRBJ2-1,-,TRBD2,CASSFTSGRAGEQFF,TGTGCCAGCAGCTTTACTAGCGGGAGGGCGGGTGAGCAGTTCTTC
TRBV20-1,TRBJ2-5,many,-,CSASGRAYQETQYF,TGCAGTGCTAGCGGCAGGGCGTACCAAGAGACCCAGTACTTC
TRBV3-1,TRBJ1-1,many,TRBD1,CASSRGQGLYLSEAFF,TGTGCCAGCAGCCGGGGACAGGGGTTGTATTTATCTGAAGCTTTCTTT